This TCR beta chain derives from a study of T cell changes during pregnancy in multiple sclerosis. The germline CDR1 and CDR2 sequences are GTSNPN and SVGIG (reference sequence). With 3 bases removed from V and 1 base from J, the gap between germline ends came to 9 bases. This CDR3 is built from 13 residues. The repertoire was sequenced with immunoSEQ multiplex PCR; TCRdb's copy has only in-frame clones and lacks some. The repertoire consists of fewer than 45,000 clones, with about 92% occurring once and the leading ten covering 0.75% to 0.95%. The chain couples TRBV30 to TRBJ2-5; perhaps TRBD2 as D (5 bases). The TCR comes from a female donor in good health, enrolled as a control in a pregnancy study. The specimen was CD4+ T cells from peripheral blood mononuclear cells, collected after pregnancy. The DNA of the CDR3 is TGTGCCTGGAGGCTCGGACTCCAAGAGACCCAGTACTTC. Translated: CAWRLGLQETQYF.